This TCR beta chain originates from a study of control samples from healthy donors and cancer patients. Assay used: immunoSEQ multiplex PCR; TCRdb lists only in-frame clones, some missing. Among about 49,000 clones, approximately 83% were seen once, and the ten largest hold 2.8%. This clone appeared a few times. V lost 1 base and J lost 4, with 9 bases in between. The CDR3 is 15 amino acids. Germline V lookup: CDR1 SGHRS, CDR2 YFSETQ. This sequence originates from a woman in her forties or fifties with lung cancer. The sample consisted of PBMCs. This chain uses TRBV5-1 with TRBJ1-6, with D tentatively TRBD1 (5 bases). The CDR3 loop is CASSLMTDYNSPLHF. The CDR3 DNA follows: TGCGCCAGCAGCTTGATGACAGATTATAATTCACCCCTCCACTTT.